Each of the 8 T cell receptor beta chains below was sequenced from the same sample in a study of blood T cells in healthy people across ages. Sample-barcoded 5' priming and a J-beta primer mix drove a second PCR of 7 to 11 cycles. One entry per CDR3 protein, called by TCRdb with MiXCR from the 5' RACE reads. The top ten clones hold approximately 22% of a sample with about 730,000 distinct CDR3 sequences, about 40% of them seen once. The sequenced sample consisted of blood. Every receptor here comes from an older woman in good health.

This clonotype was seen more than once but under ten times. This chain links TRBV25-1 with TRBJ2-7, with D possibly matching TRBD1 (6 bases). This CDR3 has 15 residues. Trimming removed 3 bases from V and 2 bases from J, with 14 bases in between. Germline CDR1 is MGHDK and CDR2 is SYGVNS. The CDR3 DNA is TGTGCCAGCAGTGATTCCAGGGGTGGACCCTACGAGCAGTACTTC. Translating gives CASSDSRGGPYEQYF.

The CDR3 nucleotides read TGTGCCAGCAGTTTCTCCGGGGGTGGAGATACGCAGTATTTT. It codes for CASSFSGGGDTQYF. This sequence joins TRBV27 and TRBJ2-3, with D possibly being TRBD2 (6 bases). Per germline, CDR1 MNHEY and CDR2 SMNVEV (reference sequence). The CDR3 has 14 amino acids. The V and J ends lost 3 bases and 5 bases respectively, with 12 bases between them.

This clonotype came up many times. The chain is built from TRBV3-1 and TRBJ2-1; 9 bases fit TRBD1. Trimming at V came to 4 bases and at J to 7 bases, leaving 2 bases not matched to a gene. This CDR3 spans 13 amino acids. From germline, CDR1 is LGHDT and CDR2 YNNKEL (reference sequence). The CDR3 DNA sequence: TGTGCCAGCAGCCGGGACAGGGTAAATGAGCAGTTCTTC. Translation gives CASSRDRVNEQFF.

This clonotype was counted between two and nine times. CDR3 DNA: TGTGCCACCATACAGACCATGAACACTGAAGCTTTCTTT. This encodes CATIQTMNTEAFF. J is TRBJ1-1 and V is TRBV10-3; D not resolved. Germline V gives CDR1 ENHRY, CDR2 SYGVKD. The CDR3 runs 13 residues. Trimming left V 10 bases short and J 0 bases short, with 12 bases between.

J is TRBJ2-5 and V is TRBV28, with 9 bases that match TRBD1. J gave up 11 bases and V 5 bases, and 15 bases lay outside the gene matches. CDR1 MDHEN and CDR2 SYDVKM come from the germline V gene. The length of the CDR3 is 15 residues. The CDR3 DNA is TGTGCCAGCAGTCCCGGACAGGGGATCGGCAATGAGCAGTACTTC. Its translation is CASSPGQGIGNEQYF.

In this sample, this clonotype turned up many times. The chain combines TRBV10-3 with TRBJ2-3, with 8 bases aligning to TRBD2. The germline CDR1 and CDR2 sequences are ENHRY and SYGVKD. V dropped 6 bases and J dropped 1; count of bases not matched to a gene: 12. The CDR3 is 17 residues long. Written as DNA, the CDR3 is TGTGCCATCAGCTCCGTCAGGGGAGCGGGGGGCACAGATACGCAGTATTTT. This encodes CAISSVRGAGGTDTQYF.

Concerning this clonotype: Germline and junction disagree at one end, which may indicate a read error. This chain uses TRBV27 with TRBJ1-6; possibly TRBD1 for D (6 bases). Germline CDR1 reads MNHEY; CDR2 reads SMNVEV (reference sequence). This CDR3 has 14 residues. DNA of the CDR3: TGTGCCAGCAACGTACAGGGCGATAATTCGCCCCTCCACTTT. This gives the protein CASNVQGDNSPLHF.

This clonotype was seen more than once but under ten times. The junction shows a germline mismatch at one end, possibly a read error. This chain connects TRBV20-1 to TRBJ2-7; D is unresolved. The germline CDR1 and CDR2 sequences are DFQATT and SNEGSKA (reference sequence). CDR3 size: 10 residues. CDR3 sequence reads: CSPSSYEQYF. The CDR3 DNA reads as TGCAGTCCTAGCTCCTACGAGCAGTACTTC.